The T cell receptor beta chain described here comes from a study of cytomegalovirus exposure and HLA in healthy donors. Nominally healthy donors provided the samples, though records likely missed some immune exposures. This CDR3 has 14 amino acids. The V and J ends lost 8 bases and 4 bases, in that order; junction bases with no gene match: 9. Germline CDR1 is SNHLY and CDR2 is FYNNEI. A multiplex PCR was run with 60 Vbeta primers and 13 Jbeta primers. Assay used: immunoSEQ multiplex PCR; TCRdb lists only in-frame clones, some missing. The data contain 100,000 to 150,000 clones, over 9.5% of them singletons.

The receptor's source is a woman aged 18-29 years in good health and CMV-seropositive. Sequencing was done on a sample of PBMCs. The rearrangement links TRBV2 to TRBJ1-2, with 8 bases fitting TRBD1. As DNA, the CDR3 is TGTGCCAGCTATGAACAGGGGGGAGGCTATGGCTACACCTTC. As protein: CASYEQGGGYGYTF.